Below, 20 T cell receptor beta chains from the same sample are listed, as sequenced in a study of blood T cell repertoires in COVID-19. Libraries were prepared by immunoSEQ multiplex PCR; TCRdb keeps only in-frame clonotypes and omits some of them. The sample contains about 270,000 clones, about 82% of which appear only once. Sample: peripheral blood. The receptors originated from a woman aged 50 to 60 with active or convalescent COVID-19.

The chain uses TRBV18 and TRBJ2-3; TRBD2 is a possible D gene (6 bases). The V and J ends lost 2 bases and 5 bases respectively, with 20 bases between them. The germline gives CDR1 KGHSH, CDR2 LQKENI. CDR3 length equals 17 residues. The CDR3 protein is CASSPLTKGQGGDTQYF. The CDR3 nucleotides are TGTGCCAGCTCACCATTAACCAAGGGCCAGGGAGGAGATACGCAGTATTTT. Full variable domain (remainder filled in from reference TRBV18 and TRBJ2-3): NAGVMQNPRHLVRRRGQEARLRCSPMKGHSHVYWYRQLPEEGLKFMVYLQKENIIDESGMPKERFSAEFPKEGPSILRIQQVVRGDSAAYFCASSPLTKGQGGDTQYFGPGTRLTVL.

This chain joins TRBV25-1 and TRBJ2-1; 11 bases are a match to TRBD2. The CDR3 is 13 residues long. J lost 7 bases, V lost 9 bases, and 5 bases had no gene match. The germline gives CDR1 MGHDK, CDR2 SYGVNS. CDR3 loop: CASKTSGRNEQFF. The DNA of the CDR3 is TGTGCCAGTAAAACTAGCGGGAGAAATGAGCAGTTCTTC. Together with reference TRBV25-1 and TRBJ2-1, the CDR3 gives the full variable domain: EADIYQTPRYLVIGTGKKITLECSQTMGHDKMYWYQQDPGMELHLIHYSYGVNSTEKGDLSSESTVSRIRTEHFPLTLESARPSHTSQYLCASKTSGRNEQFFGPGTRLTVL.

The chain carries TRBV4-1 and TRBJ1-2; D may be TRBD1 (5 bases). Looked up from germline, CDR1 is MGHRA and CDR2 is YSYEKL. The CDR3 has 15 amino acids. Trimming left V 2 bases short and J 5 bases short, with 15 bases between. This CDR3 is CASSQRSWGRYGYTF. As DNA, the CDR3 is TGCGCCAGCAGCCAACGCTCGTGGGGCCGGTATGGCTACACCTTC.

This chain connects TRBV6-2 or TRBV6-3 to TRBJ1-2; D may be TRBD1 (6 bases). CDR1 and CDR2 from the germline V gene are MNHEY and SVGEGT. CDR3 length equals 16 residues. The V and J ends lost 0 bases and 3 bases respectively, with 14 bases between them. CDR3 protein: CASSYSGRGLYYGYTF. In nucleotides, the CDR3 is TGTGCCAGCAGTTACTCGGGGCGGGGGCTTTACTATGGCTACACCTTC.

The chain combines TRBV14 with TRBJ1-6, with D hard to call. The CDR3 covers 14 residues. Germline loops: CDR1 SGHDN, CDR2 FVKESK. V lost 0 bases and J 11 bases, leaving 11 bases between the germline ends. The CDR3 region is CASSQELRRAPLHF. The CDR3 coding sequence is TGTGCCAGCAGCCAAGAATTACGGAGGGCACCCCTCCACTTT.

The chain recombines TRBV3-1 (or the pseudogene TRBV3-2) with TRBJ2-1; the match to TRBD2 covers 14 bases. Trimming took 3 bases from V and 7 from J; bases not matched to a gene: 2. CDR1 LGHDT and CDR2 YNNKEL come from the germline V gene (reference sequence). This CDR3 has 15 residues. CDR3 coding DNA: TGTGCCAGCAGCCAGACTAGCGGGAGGGGGAATGAGCAGTTCTTC. This translates into CASSQTSGRGNEQFF.

The CDR3 region is CASSSRLADYQETQYF. CDR3 nucleotides: TGTGCCAGCAGTTCCAGACTAGCGGATTACCAAGAGACCCAGTACTTC. V gene TRBV27 combines with J gene TRBJ2-5, with 9 bases identical to TRBD2. The germline V gene has CDR1 MNHEY and CDR2 SMNVEV (reference sequence). Losses at the gene ends were 4 bases for V and 0 bases for J; bases not matched to a gene: 6. CDR3 length: 16 amino acids.

V gene TRBV7-2 combines with J gene TRBJ2-2; 8 bases match TRBD2. The CDR3 runs 18 residues. Trimming cost V 4 bases and J 1 base; bases outside gene matches: 11. Germline CDR1 SGHTA, CDR2 FQGNSA. CDR3 sequence reads: CASSWVGLAGLNTGELFF. Here the CDR3 DNA reads TGTGCCAGCAGCTGGGTGGGGCTAGCGGGCTTGAACACCGGGGAGCTGTTTTTT.

In its sample, this clone was seen many times. The chain employs TRBV6-5 and TRBJ1-3, with a tentative D call TRBD1 (6 bases). This CDR3 contains 14 residues. V was pared by 11 bases and J by 0 bases, with 14 bases between. Germline V gene data show CDR1 as MNHEY and CDR2 as SVGAGI. The CDR3 nucleotides are TGTGCCGGGCGACAGGCAAGCTCTGGAAACACCATATATTTT. It codes for CAGRQASSGNTIYF.

This chain uses TRBV5-1 with TRBJ2-6; 7 positions match TRBD1. Germline V lookup: CDR1 SGHRS, CDR2 YFSETQ. With 4 bases clipped from V and 0 bases from J, the junction kept 10 bases outside the gene matches. The CDR3 loop spans 18 amino acids. CDR3: CASSPTGTASSGANVLTF. The CDR3 DNA is TGCGCCAGCAGCCCAACCGGGACAGCCAGCTCTGGGGCCAACGTCCTGACTTTC.

The rearrangement joins TRBV9 to TRBJ2-3; 9 bases align to TRBD1. V lost 1 base and J lost 6; bases outside the gene matches: 9. This CDR3 comprises 16 residues. The germline V gene encodes CDR1 SGDLS and CDR2 YYNGEE. The CDR3 region is CASSVSGTGTRDTQYF. CDR3 in DNA: TGTGCCAGCAGCGTATCTGGGACAGGGACGAGGGATACGCAGTATTTT.

This rearrangement joins TRBV7-7 to TRBJ2-2; weak D call: TRBD2 (5 bases). Germline-derived CDR1 and CDR2 are SSHAT and FNYEAQ (reference sequence). CDR3 length equals 17 residues. V gave up 1 base and J gave up 5 bases, with 17 bases separating them. The CDR3 reads CASSLEEGTAWTGELFF. CDR3 DNA sequence: TGTGCCAGCAGCTTAGAAGAGGGAACAGCCTGGACCGGGGAGCTGTTTTTT.

The chain is built from TRBV6-8 and TRBJ2-3; 11 nucleotides agree with TRBD2. J gave up 0 bases and V 0 bases, and 11 bases lay outside the gene matches. The CDR3 consists of 20 residues. Germline-derived CDR1 and CDR2 are MNHGY and SAAAGT. The CDR3 nucleotides are TGTGCCAGCAGTTACTCGACAAGGACTAGCGGGCAAAAGAGCACAGATACGCAGTATTTT. Its translation is CASSYSTRTSGQKSTDTQYF.

This chain connects TRBV28 to TRBJ2-7, with 10 bases that match TRBD1. There are 17 residues in the CDR3. CDR1 is MDHEN, CDR2 SYDVKM, per germline. Trimming at V came to 5 bases and at J to 4 bases, leaving 14 bases not matched to a gene. CDR3 sequence: CASSTYLDRGRSYEQYF. The CDR3 DNA follows: TGTGCCAGCAGTACATACTTAGACAGGGGGCGTTCGTACGAGCAGTACTTC.

The chain combines TRBV3-1 (or the pseudogene TRBV3-2) with TRBJ2-5, with a tentative D call TRBD1 (6 bases). Trimming pared 1 base from V and 1 base from J, leaving 10 bases between. CDR3 length equals 15 residues. Germline CDR1 is LGHDT and CDR2 is YNNKEL (reference sequence). The CDR3 DNA follows: TGTGCCAGCAGCCAAGGAACAGGGCGCCAAGAGACCCAGTACTTC. Protein: CASSQGTGRQETQYF.

This chain uses TRBV15 with TRBJ2-5; no clear D gene. The CDR3 spans 12 residues. V was trimmed by 0 bases and J by 9 bases, leaving 8 bases between them. Germline assignment: CDR1 LNHNV and CDR2 YYDKDF (reference sequence). The CDR3 region is CATSRDWSSQYF. CDR3 coding DNA: TGTGCCACCAGCAGAGATTGGAGTTCCCAGTACTTC.

This chain links TRBV2 with TRBJ1-1; a possible D gene is TRBD1 (5 bases). V was pared by 8 bases and J by 7 bases, with 20 bases between. Germline V gene data show CDR1 as SNHLY and CDR2 as FYNNEI. The CDR3 loop spans 14 amino acids. The chain's CDR3 is CASGRGGHVNEAFF. The DNA of the CDR3 is TGTGCCAGCGGTAGGGGCGGCCACGTCAATGAAGCTTTCTTT.

This chain joins TRBV5-1 and TRBJ2-2; maybe TRBD1 (6 bases). Germline V lookup: CDR1 SGHRS, CDR2 YFSETQ. The CDR3 is 14 amino acids. V was trimmed by 1 base and J by 6 bases, leaving 10 bases between them. The CDR3 is CASSLSGTPGELFF. DNA for the CDR3: TGCGCCAGCAGCTTGTCCGGGACACCCGGGGAGCTGTTTTTT.

CDR3 region: CASSQDVRTAGYTF. CDR3 coding DNA: TGTGCCAGCAGCCAAGATGTTCGGACAGCCGGCTACACCTTC. The chain recombines TRBV3-1 (or the pseudogene TRBV3-2) with TRBJ1-2; tentative D call: TRBD1 (6 bases). The CDR3 runs 14 residues. The germline CDR1 and CDR2 sequences are LGHDT and YNNKEL (reference sequence). V was cut by 0 bases and J by 8 bases, with 13 bases left in between.

The rearrangement links TRBV29-1 to TRBJ1-2, with D perhaps matching TRBD1 (5 bases). The CDR3 is made up of 12 amino acids. The V gene lost 6 bases and the J gene lost 0 bases, with 8 bases spanning the gap. Germline V gene data show CDR1 as SQVTM and CDR2 as ANQGSEA. DNA of the CDR3: TGCAGCGTCAGGGCCTCTAACTATGGCTACACCTTC. It encodes CSVRASNYGYTF.